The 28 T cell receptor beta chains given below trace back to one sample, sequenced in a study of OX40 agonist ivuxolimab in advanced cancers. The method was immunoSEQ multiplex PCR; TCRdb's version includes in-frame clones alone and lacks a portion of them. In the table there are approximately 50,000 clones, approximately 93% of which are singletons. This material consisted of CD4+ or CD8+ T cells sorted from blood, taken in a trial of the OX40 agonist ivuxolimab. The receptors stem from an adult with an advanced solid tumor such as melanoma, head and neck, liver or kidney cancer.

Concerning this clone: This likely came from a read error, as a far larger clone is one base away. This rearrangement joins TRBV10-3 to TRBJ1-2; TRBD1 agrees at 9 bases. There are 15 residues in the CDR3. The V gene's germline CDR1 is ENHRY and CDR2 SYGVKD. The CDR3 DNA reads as TGTGCCATCAATGAGCCGGGACAGGGCGACTATGGCTACACCTTC. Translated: CAINEPGQGDYGYTF.

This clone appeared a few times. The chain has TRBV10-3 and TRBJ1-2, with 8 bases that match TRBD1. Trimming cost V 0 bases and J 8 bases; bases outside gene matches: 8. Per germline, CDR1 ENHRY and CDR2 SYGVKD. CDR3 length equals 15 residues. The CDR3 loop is CAISESQGADFGYTF. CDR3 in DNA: TGTGCCATCAGTGAGTCTCAGGGGGCAGATTTCGGCTACACCTTC.

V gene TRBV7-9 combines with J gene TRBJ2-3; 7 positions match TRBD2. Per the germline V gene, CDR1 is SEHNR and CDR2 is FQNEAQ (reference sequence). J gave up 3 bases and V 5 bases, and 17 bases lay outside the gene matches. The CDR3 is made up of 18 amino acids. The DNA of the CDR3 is TGTGCCAGCAGCGGACCGGGACTAACCTACGGCGGGACAGATACGCAGTATTTT. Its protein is CASSGPGLTYGGTDTQYF.

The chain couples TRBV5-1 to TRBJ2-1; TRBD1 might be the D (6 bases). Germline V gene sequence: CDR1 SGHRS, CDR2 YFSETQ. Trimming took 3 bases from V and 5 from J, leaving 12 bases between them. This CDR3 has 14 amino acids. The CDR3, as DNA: TGCGCCAGCAGCTACCGGACAGTAAACAATGAGCAGTTCTTC. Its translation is CASSYRTVNNEQFF.

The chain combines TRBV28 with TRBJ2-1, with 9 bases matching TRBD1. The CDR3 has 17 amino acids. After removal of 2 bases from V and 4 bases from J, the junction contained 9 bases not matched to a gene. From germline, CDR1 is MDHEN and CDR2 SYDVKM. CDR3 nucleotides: TGTGCCAGCAGTTTACCGACAGGGGGAGTAGGGTACAATGAGCAGTTCTTC. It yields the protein CASSLPTGGVGYNEQFF.

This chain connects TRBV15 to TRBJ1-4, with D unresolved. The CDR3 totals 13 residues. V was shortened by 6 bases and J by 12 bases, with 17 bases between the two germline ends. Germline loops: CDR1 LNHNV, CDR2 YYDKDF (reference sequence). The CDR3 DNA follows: TGTGCCACCAGAATAGAGGGTACCGAGGAACTGTTTTTT. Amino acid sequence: CATRIEGTEELFF.

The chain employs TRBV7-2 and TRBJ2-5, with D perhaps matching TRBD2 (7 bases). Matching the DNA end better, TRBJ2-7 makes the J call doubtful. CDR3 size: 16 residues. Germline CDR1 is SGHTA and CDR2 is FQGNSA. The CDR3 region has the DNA TGTGCCAGCACCCCTGATCCTAGGGGGGGGATCAACGAGCAGTACTTC. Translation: CASTPDPRGGINEQYF.

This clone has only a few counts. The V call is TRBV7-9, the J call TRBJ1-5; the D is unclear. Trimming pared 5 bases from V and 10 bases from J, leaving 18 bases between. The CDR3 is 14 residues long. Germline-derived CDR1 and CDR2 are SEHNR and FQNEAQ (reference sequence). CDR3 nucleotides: TGTGCCAGCAGCCCCGGACTCACTTTAGGCCCCCAGCATTTT. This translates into CASSPGLTLGPQHF.

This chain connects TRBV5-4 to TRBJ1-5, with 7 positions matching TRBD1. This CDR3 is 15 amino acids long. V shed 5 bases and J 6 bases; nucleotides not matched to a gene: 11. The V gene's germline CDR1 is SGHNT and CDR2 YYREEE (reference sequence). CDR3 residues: CASSFTGEEGQPQHF. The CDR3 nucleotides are TGTGCCAGCAGTTTTACAGGGGAAGAGGGTCAGCCCCAGCATTTT. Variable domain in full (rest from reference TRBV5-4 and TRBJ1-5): ETGVTQSPTHLIKTRGQQVTLRCSSQSGHNTVSWYQQALGQGPQFIFQYYREEENGRGNFPPRFSGLQFPNYSSELNVNALELDDSALYLCASSFTGEEGQPQHFGDGTRLSIL.

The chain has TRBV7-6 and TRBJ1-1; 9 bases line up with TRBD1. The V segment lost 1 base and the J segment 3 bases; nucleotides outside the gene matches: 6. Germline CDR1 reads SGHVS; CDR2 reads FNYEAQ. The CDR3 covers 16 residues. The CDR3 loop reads CASSLVLDRGYTEAFF. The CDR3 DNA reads TGTGCCAGCAGCTTAGTCCTGGACAGGGGCTACACTGAAGCTTTCTTT.

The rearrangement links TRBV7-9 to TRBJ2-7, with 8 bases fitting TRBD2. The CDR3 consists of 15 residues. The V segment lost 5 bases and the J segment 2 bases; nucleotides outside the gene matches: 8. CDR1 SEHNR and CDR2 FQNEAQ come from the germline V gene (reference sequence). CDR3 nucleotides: TGTGCCAGCAGCGCCACCGGACTAGCCGCCTACGAGCAGTACTTC. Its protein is CASSATGLAAYEQYF.

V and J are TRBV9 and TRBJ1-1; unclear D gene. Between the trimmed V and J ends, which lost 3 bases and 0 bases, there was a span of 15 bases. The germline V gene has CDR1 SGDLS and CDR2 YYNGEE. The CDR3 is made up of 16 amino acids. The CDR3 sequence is CASSAGLSVMNTEAFF. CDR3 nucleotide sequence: TGTGCCAGCAGCGCCGGCCTCTCGGTAATGAACACTGAAGCTTTCTTT.

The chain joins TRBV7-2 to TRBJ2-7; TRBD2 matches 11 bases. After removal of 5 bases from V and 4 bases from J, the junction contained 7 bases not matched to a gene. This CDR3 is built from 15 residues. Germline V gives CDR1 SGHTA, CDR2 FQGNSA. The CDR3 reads CASSETGTSGYEQYF. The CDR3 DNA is TGTGCCAGCAGCGAGACCGGGACTAGCGGATACGAGCAGTACTTC.

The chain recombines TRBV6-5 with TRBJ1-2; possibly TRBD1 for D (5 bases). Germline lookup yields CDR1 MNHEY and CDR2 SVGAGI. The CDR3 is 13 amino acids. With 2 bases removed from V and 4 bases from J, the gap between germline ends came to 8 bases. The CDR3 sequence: CASSYTGGYGYTF. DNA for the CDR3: TGTGCCAGCAGTTACACGGGGGGCTATGGCTACACCTTC.

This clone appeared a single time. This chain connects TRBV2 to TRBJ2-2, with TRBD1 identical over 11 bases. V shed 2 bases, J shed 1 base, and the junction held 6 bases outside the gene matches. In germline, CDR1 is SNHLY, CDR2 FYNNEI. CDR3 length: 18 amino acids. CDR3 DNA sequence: TGTGCCAGCAGTGAATACGGACAGGGGGCGGAGAACACCGGGGAGCTGTTTTTT. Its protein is CASSEYGQGAENTGELFF.

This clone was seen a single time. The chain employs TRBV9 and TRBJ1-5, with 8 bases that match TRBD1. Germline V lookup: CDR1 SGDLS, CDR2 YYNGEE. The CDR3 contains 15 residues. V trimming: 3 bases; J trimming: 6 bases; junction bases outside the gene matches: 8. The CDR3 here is CASSAGQGLSQPQHF. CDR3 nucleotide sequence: TGTGCCAGCAGCGCCGGACAGGGTCTTAGTCAGCCCCAGCATTTT.

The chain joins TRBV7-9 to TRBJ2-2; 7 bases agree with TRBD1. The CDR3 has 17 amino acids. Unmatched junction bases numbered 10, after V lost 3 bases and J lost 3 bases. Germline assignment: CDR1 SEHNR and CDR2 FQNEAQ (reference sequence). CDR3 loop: CASSFFRDRDYTGELFF. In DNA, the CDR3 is TGTGCCAGCAGCTTTTTCCGGGACAGAGACTACACCGGGGAGCTGTTTTTT.

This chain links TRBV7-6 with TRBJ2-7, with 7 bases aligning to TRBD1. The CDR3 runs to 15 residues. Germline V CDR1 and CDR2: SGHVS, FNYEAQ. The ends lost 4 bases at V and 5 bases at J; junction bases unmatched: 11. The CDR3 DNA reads TGTGCCAGCAGCTCCGGACAGGCGGCTTCGAACGAGCAGTACTTC. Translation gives CASSSGQAASNEQYF.

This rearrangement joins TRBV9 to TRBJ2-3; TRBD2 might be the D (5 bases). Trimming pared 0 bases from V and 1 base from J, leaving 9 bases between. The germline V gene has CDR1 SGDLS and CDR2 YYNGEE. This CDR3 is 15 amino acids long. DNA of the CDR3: TGTGCCAGCAGCGTAGGAGGGTCCCGCACAGATACGCAGTATTTT. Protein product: CASSVGGSRTDTQYF.

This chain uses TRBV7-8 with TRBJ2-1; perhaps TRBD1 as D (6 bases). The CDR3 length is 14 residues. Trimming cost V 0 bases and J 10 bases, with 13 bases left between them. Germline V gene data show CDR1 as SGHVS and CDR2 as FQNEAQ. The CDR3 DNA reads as TGTGCCAGCAGCTTAGCCACCGCCGGGACAGAGCAGTTCTTC. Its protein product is CASSLATAGTEQFF.

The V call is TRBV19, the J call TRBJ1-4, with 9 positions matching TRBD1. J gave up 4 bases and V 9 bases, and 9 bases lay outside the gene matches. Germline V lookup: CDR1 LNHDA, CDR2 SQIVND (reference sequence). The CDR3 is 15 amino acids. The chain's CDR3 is CASTSGTGLNEKLFF. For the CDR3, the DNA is TGTGCCAGCACCTCCGGGACAGGGCTTAATGAAAAACTGTTTTTT.

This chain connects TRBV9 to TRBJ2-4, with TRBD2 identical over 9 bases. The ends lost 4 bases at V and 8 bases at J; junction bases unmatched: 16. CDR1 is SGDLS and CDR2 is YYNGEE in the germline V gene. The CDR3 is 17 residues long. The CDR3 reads CASSPTFLSGSRDIQYF. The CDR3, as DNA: TGTGCCAGCAGCCCAACCTTTCTTAGCGGGAGTCGGGACATTCAGTACTTC.

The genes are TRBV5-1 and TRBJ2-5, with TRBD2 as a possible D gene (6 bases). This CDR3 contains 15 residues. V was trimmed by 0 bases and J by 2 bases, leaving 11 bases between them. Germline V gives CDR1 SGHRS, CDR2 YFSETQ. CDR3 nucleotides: TGCGCCAGCAGCTTGGGAGGAGGGGTTCAAGAGACCCAGTACTTC. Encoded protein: CASSLGGGVQETQYF.

As DNA, the CDR3 is TGTGCCAGCAGCTACGGGGGACAGGGGAAGCATAGCAATCAGCCCCAGCATTTT. This codes for CASSYGGQGKHSNQPQHF. The J gene is TRBJ1-5, the V gene TRBV7-9; 10 nucleotides line up with TRBD1. The J segment lost 0 bases and the V segment lost 4 bases, leaving 9 bases of the junction unmatched. CDR3 length equals 18 residues. Germline-derived CDR1 and CDR2 are SEHNR and FQNEAQ (reference sequence).

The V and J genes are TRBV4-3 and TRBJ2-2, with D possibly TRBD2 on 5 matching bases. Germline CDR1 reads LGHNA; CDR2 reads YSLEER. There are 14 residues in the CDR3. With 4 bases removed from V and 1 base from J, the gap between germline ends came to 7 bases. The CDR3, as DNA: TGCGCCAGCAGCCCCGAGGGGAACACCGGGGAGCTGTTTTTT. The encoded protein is CASSPEGNTGELFF.

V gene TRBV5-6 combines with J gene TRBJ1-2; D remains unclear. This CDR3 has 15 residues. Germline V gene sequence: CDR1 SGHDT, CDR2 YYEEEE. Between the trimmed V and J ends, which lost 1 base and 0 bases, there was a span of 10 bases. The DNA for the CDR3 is TGTGCCAGCAGCTTGCAAATCGGGGCTAACTATGGCTACACCTTC. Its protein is CASSLQIGANYGYTF.

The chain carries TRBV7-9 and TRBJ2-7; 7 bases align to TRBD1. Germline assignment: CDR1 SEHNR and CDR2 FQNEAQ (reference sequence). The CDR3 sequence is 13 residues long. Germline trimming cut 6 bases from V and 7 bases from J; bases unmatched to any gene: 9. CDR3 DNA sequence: TGTGCCAGCAGGTTCACAGGGGATGGGGAGCAGTACTTC. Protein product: CASRFTGDGEQYF. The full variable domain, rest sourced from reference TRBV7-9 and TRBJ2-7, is DTGVSQNPRHKITKRGQNVTFRCDPISEHNRLYWYRQTLGQGPEFLTYFQNEAQLEKSRLLSDRFSAERPKGSFSTLEIQRTEQGDSAMYLCASRFTGDGEQYFGPGTRLTVT.

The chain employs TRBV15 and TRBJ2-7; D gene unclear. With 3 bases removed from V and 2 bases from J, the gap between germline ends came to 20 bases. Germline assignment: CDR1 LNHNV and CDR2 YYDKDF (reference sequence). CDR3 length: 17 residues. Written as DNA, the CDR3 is TGTGCCACCAGCAGCCCCTATGGAAGGTCTGGTCCCTACGAGCAGTACTTC. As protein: CATSSPYGRSGPYEQYF.